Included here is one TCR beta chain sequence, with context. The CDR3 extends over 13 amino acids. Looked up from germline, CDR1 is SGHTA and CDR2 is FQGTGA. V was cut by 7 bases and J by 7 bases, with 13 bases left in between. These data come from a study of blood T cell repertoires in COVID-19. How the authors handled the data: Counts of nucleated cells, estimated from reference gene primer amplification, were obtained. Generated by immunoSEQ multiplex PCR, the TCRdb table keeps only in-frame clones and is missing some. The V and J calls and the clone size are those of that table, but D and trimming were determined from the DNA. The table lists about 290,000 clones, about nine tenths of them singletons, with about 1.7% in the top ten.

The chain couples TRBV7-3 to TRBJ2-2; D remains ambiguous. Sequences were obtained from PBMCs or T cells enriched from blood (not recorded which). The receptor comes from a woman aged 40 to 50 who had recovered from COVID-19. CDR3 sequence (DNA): TGTGCCAGCAACTCCCCCCCTAACGGGGAGCTGTTTTTT. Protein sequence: CASNSPPNGELFF.